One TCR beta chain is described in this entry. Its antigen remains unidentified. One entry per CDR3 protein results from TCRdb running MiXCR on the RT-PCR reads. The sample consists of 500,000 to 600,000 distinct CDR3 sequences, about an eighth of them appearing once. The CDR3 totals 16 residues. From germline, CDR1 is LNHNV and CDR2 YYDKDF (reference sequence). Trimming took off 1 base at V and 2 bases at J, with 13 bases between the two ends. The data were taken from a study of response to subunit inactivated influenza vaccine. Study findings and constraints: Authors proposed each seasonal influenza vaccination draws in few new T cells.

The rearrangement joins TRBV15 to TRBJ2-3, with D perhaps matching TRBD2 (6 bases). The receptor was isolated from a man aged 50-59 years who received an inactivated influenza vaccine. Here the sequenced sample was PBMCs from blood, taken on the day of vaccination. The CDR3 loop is CATSRGPGLDTDTQYF. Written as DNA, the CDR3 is TGTGCCACCAGCAGAGGGCCGGGACTGGACACAGATACGCAGTATTTT.